This T cell receptor beta chain was retrieved from a study of blood T cell repertoires in COVID-19. Method: immunoSEQ multiplex PCR; TCRdb's copy keeps in-frame clones and lacks some. The table records 90,000 or so clones, 72% of them present only once. The sample holds one count of this clone. Deletions cut 0 bases from V and 4 bases from J, with 12 bases between. The CDR3 consists of 15 residues. The germline CDR1 and CDR2 sequences are MNHEY and SVGAGI. This sequence originates from a woman of 80 years or more with acute or convalescent COVID-19. The sample consisted of peripheral blood. V and J are TRBV6-5 and TRBJ2-5, with D possibly TRBD1 on 6 matching bases. The DNA for the CDR3 is TGTGCCAGCAGTTACTCTTTTGGGGGCGTAGAGACCCAGTACTTC. This sequence encodes CASSYSFGGVETQYF.